This T cell receptor (beta chain) comes out of a study of shared clonotypes between healthy human individuals. In replicate PCRs of sorted subsets, 150 to 200 ng DNA, about 29,000 T cell genomes, was used. Using immunoSEQ multiplex PCR, the repertoire was profiled, and TCRdb retains in-frame clones only, with some absent. The table lists 2 million to 2.5 million clones, 80% to 95% of them singletons, with 0.36% in the top ten. Germline loops: CDR1 MNHNS, CDR2 SASEGT. The CDR3 spans 15 residues. Trimming removed 6 bases at V and 2 bases at J, with 14 bases between. The J gene is TRBJ1-5, the V gene TRBV6-1; D is unclear. Input material: naive CD4+ T cells from PBMCs. As for subset: CD45RA+ positively selected. This TCR derives from a man aged 18 to 29 in good health. Some clones in this sample may be carry-over from other donors' samples. The CDR3 region is CASRSFIVGNQPQHF. CDR3 nucleotide sequence: TGTGCCAGCAGATCCTTCATAGTAGGCAATCAGCCCCAGCATTTT.